What follows are 10 T cell receptor beta chains derived from one specimen sequenced in a study of T-cell reconstitution after alpha-beta-depleted transplantation in children. Unique molecular identifiers were incorporated when the TCRbeta library was constructed. TCRdb reprocessed the PCR reads with MiXCR, giving one entry per CDR3 protein. The sample lists 280,000 or so distinct CDR3 sequences; under 14% were seen once. The specimen was peripheral blood, collected 180 days after TCRalphabeta/CD19-depleted stem cell transplant. The receptor set was obtained from a male patient aged 2-15 years who had a stem cell transplant for chronic granulomatous disease, so the T cells may come from the graft donor.

In its sample, this clonotype was seen many times. This rearrangement joins TRBV10-3 to TRBJ2-7; D possibly matches TRBD1 or TRBD2 (7 bases each). V lost 8 bases, J lost 3 bases, and 17 bases lay in between. CDR1 and CDR2 (germline): ENHRY, SYGVKD. This CDR3 spans 14 amino acids. For the CDR3, the DNA is TGTGCCATCCGCACAGACAGGGAGGGCTACGAGCAGTACTTC. This codes for CAIRTDREGYEQYF.

The sample holds many counts of this clonotype. V usage is TRBV13 and J usage is TRBJ2-4, with D perhaps matching TRBD2 (5 bases). The CDR3 has 14 residues. Trimming took off 7 bases at V and 2 bases at J, with 12 bases between the two ends. In germline, CDR1 is PRHDT, CDR2 FYEKMQ (reference sequence). The CDR3 region is CASMMRASKNIQYF. As DNA, the CDR3 is TGTGCCAGCATGATGCGGGCCTCCAAAAACATTCAGTACTTC.

This clonotype appeared many times. V is TRBV7-3 and J is TRBJ2-1, with a weak D call TRBD1 (5 bases). There are 13 residues in the CDR3. CDR1 is SGHTA and CDR2 is FQGTGA in the germline V gene. Trimming cost V 6 bases and J 2 bases, with 8 bases left between them. In DNA, the CDR3 is TGTGCCAGCAGTCTACAGGCCTACAATGAGCAGTTCTTC. Its protein product is CASSLQAYNEQFF. Filled out from reference TRBV7-3 and TRBJ2-1, the complete variable domain reads GAGVSQTPSNKVTEKGKYVELRCDPISGHTALYWYRQSLGQGPEFLIYFQGTGAADDSGLPNDRFFAVRPEGSVSTLKIQRTERGDSAVYLCASSLQAYNEQFFGPGTRLTVL.

Notes on this clonotype: A single base separates this from a much larger clone, so it may be a read error. The CDR3 DNA reads as TGCTGTGCTAGAGATTTCCCCACAGGGGGGATCTCCTACGAGCAGTACTTC. The encoded protein is CCARDFPTGGISYEQYF. The chain combines TRBV20-1 with TRBJ2-7, with 8 bases that match TRBD1. The CDR3 runs 17 residues. Germline V CDR1 and CDR2: DFQATT, SNEGSKA (reference sequence).

With respect to this clonotype: A read error may account for a junction end that differs from germline. The chain couples TRBV7-6 to TRBJ2-1, with 10 positions matching TRBD2. Looked up from germline, CDR1 is SGHVS and CDR2 is FNYEAQ. The CDR3 totals 19 residues. CDR3 loop: CTSSTGSGRATFTYNEQFF. The DNA of the CDR3 is TGTACCAGCAGCACCGGCAGCGGGAGGGCCACCTTTACCTACAATGAGCAGTTCTTC.

This clonotype was picked up many times. V and J are TRBV6-5 and TRBJ2-7; D is unresolved. Trimming removed 0 bases from V and 5 bases from J, with 14 bases in between. The CDR3 is 15 residues long. Looked up from germline, CDR1 is MNHEY and CDR2 is SVGAGI. CDR3 sequence (DNA): TGTGCCAGCAGTTACTCTGCCGGACCCCCCAACGAGCAGTACTTC. Encoded protein: CASSYSAGPPNEQYF.

Ten or more counts support this clonotype. The rearrangement joins TRBV5-5 to TRBJ2-5, with D uncertain. Germline-derived CDR1 and CDR2 are SGHKS and YYEKEE (reference sequence). V was pared by 2 bases and J by 9 bases, with 11 bases between. This CDR3 comprises 12 residues. CDR3: CASSFLESSQYF. CDR3 coding DNA: TGTGCCAGCAGCTTTTTGGAGTCGTCCCAGTACTTC.

There are a few counts of this clonotype. The gene calls are TRBV3-1 and TRBJ2-7; TRBD2 matches at 7 bases. Germline CDR1 LGHDT, CDR2 YNNKEL (reference sequence). Unmatched junction bases numbered 9, after V lost 4 bases and J lost 3 bases. The CDR3 is 15 residues long. The CDR3 region is CASSPGTTPGYEQYF. The CDR3 DNA reads TGTGCCAGCAGCCCCGGGACTACCCCTGGCTACGAGCAGTACTTC.

This clonotype was counted ten times or more. The rearrangement joins TRBV24-1 to TRBJ2-7; TRBD2 matches at 7 bases. The CDR3 is 14 residues long. Trimming removed 4 bases from V and 3 bases from J; junction bases left unmatched: 5. The V gene's germline CDR1 is KGHDR and CDR2 SFDVKD. CDR3 DNA sequence: TGTGCCACCAGTGACCCTAGGACTAGCTACGAGCAGTACTTC. Amino acids: CATSDPRTSYEQYF.

This clonotype has ten or more counts. J is TRBJ2-1 and V is TRBV20-1; 10 bases agree with TRBD1. The V and J ends lost 7 bases and 3 bases, in that order; junction bases with no gene match: 6. CDR3 length: 14 residues. Germline CDR1 is DFQATT and CDR2 is SNEGSKA (reference sequence). CDR3 protein: CSGQTGGIYNEQFF. Here the CDR3 DNA reads TGCAGTGGTCAGACAGGGGGCATCTACAATGAGCAGTTCTTC.